Listed below are T cell receptor beta chains from one sample, sequenced in a study of blood T cells in healthy people across ages. One entry per CDR3 protein results from TCRdb running MiXCR on the 5' RACE reads. The sample includes 1.5 million to 2 million distinct CDR3 sequences, just under 50% of them seen just once. The sample comprised blood. The receptor source for this set is a woman aged 35 to 49 in good health. Each CDR3 is given with its conserved first and last residue. D genes are given only for firm matches. Only some rows state a clone size, as once, few, many or a class for expanded clones.

j_call v_call clone_size d_call cdr3_nt cdr3_aa
TRBJ2-1 TRBV14 NA TRBD2 TGTGCCAGCAGCTCCTATAGCGGGGGGGCATCAAATAAGCAGTTCTTC CASSSYSGGASNKQFF
TRBJ1-2 TRBV6-6 NA NA TGTGCCAGCAGCGCTCGAACAGGGAGACTTTACAACTATGGCTACACCTTC CASSARTGRLYNYGYTF
TRBJ2-5 TRBV7-2 NA TRBD2 TGTGCCAGCAGCTCGGCTAGCGGGGGGGCCAAAGAGACCCAGTACTTC CASSSASGGAKETQYF
TRBJ2-3 TRBV6-6 NA TRBD1 TGTGCCAGCAAACGACAGGGGGCCGCAGATACGCAGTATTTT CASKRQGAADTQYF
TRBJ2-4 TRBV28 NA TRBD2 TGTGCCAGCAGTCCCTTACGGGGGGAGTCAAACATTCAGTACTTC CASSPLRGESNIQYF
TRBJ2-1 TRBV27 NA NA TGTGCCAGCAGTTGGGACGGATTCTACAATGAGCAGTTCTTC CASSWDGFYNEQFF
TRBJ2-7 TRBV6-1 NA TRBD1 TGTGCCAGCAAGCTCGGGACAGGGGGCTACGAGCAGTACTTC CASKLGTGGYEQYF
TRBJ2-3 TRBV18 NA NA TGTGCCAGCTCACTCGACGTTTCGAGCACAGATACGCAGTATTTT CASSLDVSSTDTQYF
TRBJ2-1 TRBV5-5 few TRBD2 TGTGCCAGCAGCCTCCTAGCGGGGGGGCATGATGAGCAGTTCTTC CASSLLAGGHDEQFF
TRBJ2-7 TRBV7-9 NA TRBD2 TGTGCCAGCAGTTTCCCCCCTAGAGCGGGAGAGAACGAGCAGTACTTC CASSFPPRAGENEQYF
TRBJ2-7 TRBV20-1 few TRBD2 TGCAGTGCTAGAGGTTTAGGGACTAGCGGGGTGAACGAGCAGTACTTC CSARGLGTSGVNEQYF
TRBJ2-7 TRBV2 NA NA TGTGCCAGCAGTGAGGGGTATGGGCGGACCACCCAGTACTTC CASSEGYGRTTQYF
TRBJ2-3 TRBV7-2 few NA TGTGCCAGCAGCTTAGGAATGAGCACAGATACGCAGTATTTT CASSLGMSTDTQYF
TRBJ1-5 TRBV6-2/TRBV6-3 NA TRBD1 TGTGCCAGCAGATTCACTGACAGGGTCGGCAATCAGCCCCAGCATTTT CASRFTDRVGNQPQHF
TRBJ2-7 TRBV2 few NA TGTGCCAGCACAGAGAGGTACCAGTACTTC CASTERYQYF
TRBJ2-5 TRBV11-2 NA NA TGTGCCAGCAGCTTAACTGATCGAGGGACCCAGTACTTC CASSLTDRGTQYF
TRBJ1-5 TRBV12-3/TRBV12-4 NA TRBD1 TGTGCCAGCAGTTTAGCACTGGACAGGAGCAATCAGCCCCAGCATTTT CASSLALDRSNQPQHF
TRBJ2-5 TRBV6-5 few TRBD1 TGTGCCAGCACCTCGACAGGGCGCCGAGAGACCCAGTACTTC CASTSTGRRETQYF
TRBJ1-5 TRBV9 NA NA TGTGCCAGCAGCGAGGGGGGCGGGAGTCAGCCCCAGCATTTT CASSEGGGSQPQHF
TRBJ2-5 TRBV7-9 NA NA TGTGCCAGCAGCGGAGCAGGGAATATCCAAGAGACCCAGTACTTC CASSGAGNIQETQYF
TRBJ2-7 TRBV7-9 NA NA TGTGCCAGCAGCGTCCGGGACTCCGAGGAGCGTCCCTACGAGCAGTACTTC CASSVRDSEERPYEQYF
TRBJ2-5 TRBV4-3 NA NA TGCGCCAGCAGCCAAACGGGATTCAAGACCCAGTACTTC CASSQTGFKTQYF
TRBJ1-2 TRBV7-3 NA NA TGTGCCAGCAGCTTAAATCCGTTGCAGCCTGGGGGCTACACCTTC CASSLNPLQPGGYTF
TRBJ2-1 TRBV5-1 NA TRBD1 TGCGCCAGCAGCTTGCTCCCCCGACAGGGGGTCTACAATGAGCAGTTCTTC CASSLLPRQGVYNEQFF
TRBJ2-1 TRBV4-1 NA NA TGCGCCAGCAGCCAAGAAGATTCTAGTGCCTACAACGAGCAGTTCTTC CASSQEDSSAYNEQFF
TRBJ2-1 TRBV20-1 NA TRBD2 TGCAGTGCTGACCCTGGGACTAGCGGGGGGATAGAGCAGTTCTTC CSADPGTSGGIEQFF
TRBJ2-3 TRBV7-9 NA NA TGTGCCAGCAGCTTACCGCTGACCCTGACAGGGAGGGATAGCACAGATACGCAGTATTTT CASSLPLTLTGRDSTDTQYF
TRBJ2-5 TRBV5-5 NA NA TGTGCCAGCAGCTTGTGGTCGACAGGACAAGAGACCCAGTACTTC CASSLWSTGQETQYF
TRBJ2-5 TRBV4-2 few NA TGTGCCAGCAGCCAAGTGTTAAGGGGTGGTGAGGAGACCCAGTACTTC CASSQVLRGGEETQYF
TRBJ1-4 TRBV12-3/TRBV12-4 few NA TGTGCCAGCAGCTCCCTCGGTGCAACTAATGAAAAACTGTTTTTT CASSSLGATNEKLFF
TRBJ2-1 TRBV29-1 NA NA TGCAGCGTTGGCTATTCAGGGTACAATGAGCAGTTCTTC CSVGYSGYNEQFF
TRBJ1-2 TRBV28 NA NA TGTGCCAGCAGTAATCCACATGGCTACACCTTC CASSNPHGYTF
TRBJ1-5 TRBV28 few NA TGTGCCAGCAGTGAGGACGGGGATCAGCCCCAGCATTTT CASSEDGDQPQHF
TRBJ2-7 TRBV20-1 NA NA TGCAGTGCTAGAGGTCCTCTGAGCTCCTACGAGCAGTACTTC CSARGPLSSYEQYF
TRBJ2-7 TRBV5-1 NA NA TGCGCCAGCAGCTTGGGAGGGGCGACAGCTTACGAGCAGTACTTC CASSLGGATAYEQYF
TRBJ2-7 TRBV5-6 NA TRBD1 TGTGCCAGCAGCCGGGACAGGGGGCCTAGCTCCTACGAGCAGTACTTC CASSRDRGPSSYEQYF
TRBJ2-7 TRBV15 NA NA TGTGCCACCAGCAGAGATATCGAATCCTACGAGCAGTACTTC CATSRDIESYEQYF
TRBJ2-1 TRBV2 once NA TGTGCCAGTACTAGGAGGGGACAGATCTACAATGAGCAGTCCTTC CASTRRGQIYNEQSF
TRBJ2-4 TRBV10-3 once TRBD1 TGTGCCATCAGTGAGACAGGGGGGGCCAAAAACATTCAGTACTTC CAISETGGAKNIQYF
TRBJ2-5 TRBV4-2 NA TRBD1 TGTGCCAGCAGCCCTGGGACAGACGGGGAGACCCAGTACTTC CASSPGTDGETQYF
TRBJ2-7 TRBV25-1 few NA TGTGCCAGCAGTGAATCGGTGGGGGAAATCTACGAGCAGTACTTC CASSESVGEIYEQYF
TRBJ2-1 TRBV5-1 NA NA TGCGCCAGCAGCTATCCGAGGGAGAGCCACAATGAGCAGTTCTTC CASSYPRESHNEQFF
TRBJ2-4 TRBV28 NA NA TGTGCCAGCAAGGGGGGCACAAAAAACATTCAGTACTTC CASKGGTKNIQYF
TRBJ1-6 TRBV7-6 NA TRBD1 TGTGCCAGCAGCTCTCGACAGGGGACAAATTCACCCCTCCACTTT CASSSRQGTNSPLHF
TRBJ2-7 TRBV12-3/TRBV12-4 many NA TGTGCCAGCAGTTTAAATCAGGGAGCGGCTCACGAGCAGTACTTC CASSLNQGAAHEQYF
TRBJ2-1 TRBV4-2 NA TRBD2 TGTGCCAGCAGCCAAACAGCCTCTAGCGGGGGGAGCTACAATGAGCAGTTCTTC CASSQTASSGGSYNEQFF
TRBJ2-1 TRBV7-8 few TRBD2 TGTGCCAGCAGCTTAGTCTTGACTAGCGGGAATGAGCAGTTCTTC CASSLVLTSGNEQFF
TRBJ2-3 TRBV20-1 NA TRBD2 TGCAGTGCTAGCGGGGGGGTGGGCACAGATACGCAGTATTTT CSASGGVGTDTQYF
TRBJ2-4 TRBV20-1 few NA TGCAGTGCTAGGATGGCACCCACCACCAAAAACATTCAGTACTTC CSARMAPTTKNIQYF
TRBJ2-1 TRBV4-1 NA NA TGCGCCAGCAGCCAACCCTCCCCCAGGCCACCTCCCCGGGCCTACAATGAGCAGTTCTTC CASSQPSPRPPPRAYNEQFF
TRBJ1-2 TRBV4-3 few NA TGCGCCAGCAGCCATGATACAAATTCCGGCTACACCTTC CASSHDTNSGYTF
TRBJ2-6 TRBV27 few NA TGTGCCAGCAGTTTAGGGACACCGACGTCTGGGGCCAACGTCCTGACTTTC CASSLGTPTSGANVLTF
TRBJ1-1 TRBV4-2 NA NA TGTGCCAGCAGCCAAGAGGGGTGGGGGAACACTGAAGCTTTCTTT CASSQEGWGNTEAFF
TRBJ2-1 TRBV18 once NA TGTGCCAGCTCACCAATCAGTCATTCCTACAATGAGCAGTTCTTC CASSPISHSYNEQFF
TRBJ2-7 TRBV2 NA NA TGTGCCAGCAGTGACCAGTGGTTTCCGTACTTC CASSDQWFPYF